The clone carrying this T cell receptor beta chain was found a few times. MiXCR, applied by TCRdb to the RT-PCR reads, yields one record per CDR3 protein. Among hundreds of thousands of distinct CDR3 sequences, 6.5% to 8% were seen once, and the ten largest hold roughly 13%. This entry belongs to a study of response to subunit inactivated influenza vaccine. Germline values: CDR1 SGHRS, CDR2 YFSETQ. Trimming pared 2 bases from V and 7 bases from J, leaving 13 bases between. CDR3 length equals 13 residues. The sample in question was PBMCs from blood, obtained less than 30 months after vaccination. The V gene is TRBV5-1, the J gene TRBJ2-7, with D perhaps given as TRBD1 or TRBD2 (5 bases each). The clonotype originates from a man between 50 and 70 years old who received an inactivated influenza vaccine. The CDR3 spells CASSFRGVGEQYF. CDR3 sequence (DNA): TGCGCCAGCAGCTTCAGAGGGGTAGGGGAGCAGTACTTC. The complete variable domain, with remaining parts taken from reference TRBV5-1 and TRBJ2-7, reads KAGVTQTPRYLIKTRGQQVTLSCSPISGHRSVSWYQQTPGQGLQFLFEYFSETQRNKGNFPGRFSGRQFSNSRSEMNVSTLELGDSALYLCASSFRGVGEQYFGPGTRLTVT.